The clone carrying this T cell receptor beta chain has just a few counts. Its antigen is still unknown. The data derive from a study of T-cell memory formation after mild COVID-19. At the level of the study: Clusters were largely donor specific. Findings of the study overall: Prior to infection, memory already included some responding clones, suggesting cross-reactive memory joined. Clones contracting day 15 to 85 were balanced CD4/CD8; later expanders leaned CD4+. Contracting clones localized mainly to CM and EM when CD4+ and mainly to EMRA when CD8+.

CDR1 SQVTM and CDR2 ANQGSEA come from the germline V gene. The CDR3 is 10 residues long. Trimming took 0 bases from V and 6 from J, leaving 2 bases between them. TCRdb re-analysed the 5' RACE reads in MiXCR, keeping a single row per CDR3 protein. The sample lists some 350,000 distinct CDR3 sequences; 15% to 20% were seen once. The sample comprised PBMCs or a T cell subset sorted from them (not recorded which). The chain links TRBV29-1 to TRBJ1-2; D call uncertain. The TCR was taken from a man aged 18 to 30 who had mild COVID-19 (a few samples of this study predate the infection). Cell type and time point are not known. As DNA, the CDR3 is TGCAGCGTTGAAGATAATGGCTACACCTTC. It encodes CSVEDNGYTF.